These T cell receptor beta chains were read from a single sample in a study of CD8+ T cells in alopecia areata. Assay used: immunoSEQ multiplex PCR; TCRdb lists only in-frame clones, some missing. The data show approximately 220,000 clones, with approximately 38% seen just once and about 0.48% held by the top ten. The sample in question was CD4+ T cells sorted from blood, obtained at roughly week 30, from a patient treated with tofacitinib. These receptors all come from a human donor with alopecia areata. Each CDR3 is given with its conserved first and last residue. Each record gives: CDR3 DNA, CDR3 protein, V gene, J gene, clone size, D gene. D genes are given only for firm matches. Clone size is shown for a subset of rows, as once, few, many or a class of expanded clone.

TGTGCCAGCAGCCCTGGTGGGGCAGATACGCAGTATTTT	CASSPGGADTQYF	TRBV4-2	TRBJ2-3	NA	NA
TGTGCCAGCAGTGCGGACAGGGCGAGACAAGATACGCAGTATTTT	CASSADRARQDTQYF	TRBV6-5	TRBJ2-3	few	TRBD1
TGTGCCAGCAGCGTAGCTCCGGGGGCCGGCTACACCTTC	CASSVAPGAGYTF	TRBV9	TRBJ1-2	once	NA
TGTGCCAGCAGCTTAGATCGTGGCTACGAGCAGTACTTC	CASSLDRGYEQYF	TRBV11-2	TRBJ2-7	few	NA
TGTGCCAGCAGCGTAGCTCGAGGAATCCAAGAGACCCAGTACTTC	CASSVARGIQETQYF	TRBV9	TRBJ2-5	NA	NA
TGTGCCAGCAGCTTAAGGGACAGGGGAACTGAAGCTTTCTTT	CASSLRDRGTEAFF	TRBV11-2	TRBJ1-1	NA	TRBD1
TGCGCCAGCAGCGTGGACGGAGGGCGCGGGACCCAGTACTTC	CASSVDGGRGTQYF	TRBV5-1	TRBJ2-5	NA	NA
TGTGCCAGCAGCTTAGCGCGGGGTTACGAGCAGTACTTC	CASSLARGYEQYF	TRBV7-8	TRBJ2-7	NA	NA
TGTGCCAGCAGGGGACTTCCGAGCGAGCAGTACTTC	CASRGLPSEQYF	TRBV25-1	TRBJ2-7	once	NA
TGTGCCAGCAGTTACTCGGACCGGGGAGACACCATATATTTT	CASSYSDRGDTIYF	TRBV6-5	TRBJ1-3	NA	NA
TGCGCCAGCAGCCAAAATCCCGCGCCAGGCCCCTGGGGGCAGTACTTC	CASSQNPAPGPWGQYF	TRBV4-1	TRBJ2-7	NA	NA
TGTGCCAGCTCACCCGGACGGGAAAACTATGGCTACACCTTC	CASSPGRENYGYTF	TRBV18	TRBJ1-2	few	NA
TGTGCCTGGAGTACAGGGGGCGGGCAGCCCCAGCATTTT	CAWSTGGGQPQHF	TRBV30	TRBJ1-5	NA	TRBD1
TGTGCCAGCAGCTTCCCCTCCTCTGGGGCCAACGTCCTGACTTTC	CASSFPSSGANVLTF	TRBV5-6	TRBJ2-6	few	NA
TGTGCCATCAAGCTAGGGTCGAACACCGGGGAGCTGTTTTTT	CAIKLGSNTGELFF	TRBV10-3	TRBJ2-2	NA	NA
TGTGCCAGCAGTCCGACCTTGAATTTGGGTCAGCCCCAGCATTTT	CASSPTLNLGQPQHF	TRBV6-5	TRBJ1-5	NA	NA
TGCGCCAGCAGCCCCTCTAGCGGGGGGGCTGGGGAGCAGTACTTC	CASSPSSGGAGEQYF	TRBV4-1	TRBJ2-7	once	TRBD2
TGTGCTAGCAGCTTGGGCGGGAGGGCCGCGGAGACCCAGTACTTC	CASSLGGRAAETQYF	TRBV7-7	TRBJ2-5	once	TRBD2
TGTGCCATCAGCAGGGGAACTAACCCCTACGAGCAGTACTTC	CAISRGTNPYEQYF	TRBV10-3	TRBJ2-7	NA	NA
TGTGCCAGCAGCTTAGCCCTGAGGGGTTACAATGAGCAGTTCTTC	CASSLALRGYNEQFF	TRBV11-1	TRBJ2-1	few	NA
TGTGCCAGCAGCTCCAGGGCGGGGCCGGCTGAAGCTTTCTTT	CASSSRAGPAEAFF	TRBV7-9	TRBJ1-1	NA	NA
TGTGCCACCAGCAGAGATTTGGGGTATGGCTACACCTTC	CATSRDLGYGYTF	TRBV15	TRBJ1-2	few	NA
TGTGCCAGCAGCCCGACAGCCACCTACGAGCAGTACTTC	CASSPTATYEQYF	TRBV7-8	TRBJ2-7	NA	NA
TGCAGCACCACCCTGGGGCTCCAAGAGACCCAGTACTTC	CSTTLGLQETQYF	TRBV29-1	TRBJ2-5	many	NA
TGTGCCAGCAGCGCACAGGACAGGGGAAAGGGCGAGCAGTACTTC	CASSAQDRGKGEQYF	TRBV21-1	TRBJ2-7	NA	NA
TGTGCCAGCAGCCCGGCCTACGAGCAGTACTTC	CASSPAYEQYF	TRBV7-9	TRBJ2-7	NA	NA
TGTGCCACCCTGGGGACAGGGGCGGGCACTGAAGCTTTCTTT	CATLGTGAGTEAFF	TRBV19	TRBJ1-1	few	TRBD1
TGTGCCTGGAGTGAATTTCCCCGGACAGGTGGGTGGCCCCAGCATTTT	CAWSEFPRTGGWPQHF	TRBV30	TRBJ1-5	NA	TRBD1
TGCGCCAGCAGCTTGGACGGGTCCCGGGAACAGCCCCAGCATTTT	CASSLDGSREQPQHF	TRBV5-1	TRBJ1-5	NA	NA
TGTGCCTGGTTCTGGTGGGACAGTTACTATGGCTACACCTTC	CAWFWWDSYYGYTF	TRBV30	TRBJ1-2	NA	TRBD1
TGCGCCAGTTACCCCGCCGGGACAAGTCATACCTACGAGCAGTACTTC	CASYPAGTSHTYEQYF	TRBV5-1	TRBJ2-7	NA	NA
TGTGCCATACAGGGTAATAGGGAGACCCAGTACTTC	CAIQGNRETQYF	TRBV6-5	TRBJ2-5	NA	NA
TGCAGCGTTGAGGGAGGTAGCAATCAGCCCCAGCATTTT	CSVEGGSNQPQHF	TRBV29-1	TRBJ1-5	few	NA
TGTGCCAGCAGTGAGGGCATGAACACTGAAGCTTTCTTT	CASSEGMNTEAFF	TRBV2	TRBJ1-1	few	NA